These T cell receptor beta chains were read from a single sample in a study of T-cell memory formation after mild COVID-19. TCRdb reprocessed the 5' RACE reads via MiXCR and lists one record per CDR3 protein. The sample lists roughly 450,000 distinct CDR3 sequences; about 18% were seen once. Source material: PBMCs or a T cell subset sorted from them (not recorded which). The receptors come from an adult woman who had mild COVID-19 (a few samples of this study predate the infection). Cell type and time point are not known. The CDR3 runs from the conserved cysteine through the conserved F or W. The order of the fields is clone size, J gene, D gene, V gene, CDR3 protein, CDR3 DNA. The D gene is left open where the match is weak. Clone size, where shown, is once, few, many, or a class for clones that have expanded.

few TRBJ1-2 TRBD1 TRBV12-3/TRBV12-4 CASSYRAGQAYGYTF TGTGCCAGCAGTTACCGGGCGGGACAGGCTTATGGCTACACCTTC
few TRBJ2-7 TRBD2 TRBV20-1 CSASFPLAGSSYEQYF TGCAGTGCTAGCTTCCCCCTAGCGGGGAGCTCCTACGAGCAGTACTTC
- TRBJ2-1 - TRBV4-3 CASSQDRPSYNEQFF TGCGCCAGCAGCCAAGATCGCCCTAGTTACAATGAGCAGTTCTTC
- TRBJ2-7 - TRBV6-2/TRBV6-3 CASSYSMGSYEQYF TGTGCCAGCAGTTACTCGATGGGCTCCTACGAGCAGTACTTC
few TRBJ1-1 - TRBV20-1 CSARDHGDGAEAFF TGCAGTGCTAGAGATCATGGAGATGGGGCTGAAGCTTTCTTT
few TRBJ2-5 TRBD2 TRBV12-3/TRBV12-4 CATRGGRGVQETQYF TGTGCCACCCGGGGGGGGCGAGGTGTCCAAGAGACCCAGTACTTC
few TRBJ1-3 - TRBV29-1 CSVVSSGNTIYF TGCAGCGTTGTGAGTTCTGGAAACACCATATATTTT
- TRBJ1-2 TRBD1 TRBV20-1 CSARDPRTGVIYGYTF TGCAGTGCTAGAGATCCCAGGACAGGGGTTATCTATGGCTACACCTTC
few TRBJ2-2 TRBD1 TRBV6-5 CASSQGPQGATGELFF TGTGCCAGCAGTCAGGGTCCCCAGGGGGCCACCGGGGAGCTGTTTTTT
- TRBJ2-3 TRBD1 TRBV9 CASSVGGQGSDTQYF TGTGCCAGCAGCGTAGGGGGACAGGGGTCAGATACGCAGTATTTT